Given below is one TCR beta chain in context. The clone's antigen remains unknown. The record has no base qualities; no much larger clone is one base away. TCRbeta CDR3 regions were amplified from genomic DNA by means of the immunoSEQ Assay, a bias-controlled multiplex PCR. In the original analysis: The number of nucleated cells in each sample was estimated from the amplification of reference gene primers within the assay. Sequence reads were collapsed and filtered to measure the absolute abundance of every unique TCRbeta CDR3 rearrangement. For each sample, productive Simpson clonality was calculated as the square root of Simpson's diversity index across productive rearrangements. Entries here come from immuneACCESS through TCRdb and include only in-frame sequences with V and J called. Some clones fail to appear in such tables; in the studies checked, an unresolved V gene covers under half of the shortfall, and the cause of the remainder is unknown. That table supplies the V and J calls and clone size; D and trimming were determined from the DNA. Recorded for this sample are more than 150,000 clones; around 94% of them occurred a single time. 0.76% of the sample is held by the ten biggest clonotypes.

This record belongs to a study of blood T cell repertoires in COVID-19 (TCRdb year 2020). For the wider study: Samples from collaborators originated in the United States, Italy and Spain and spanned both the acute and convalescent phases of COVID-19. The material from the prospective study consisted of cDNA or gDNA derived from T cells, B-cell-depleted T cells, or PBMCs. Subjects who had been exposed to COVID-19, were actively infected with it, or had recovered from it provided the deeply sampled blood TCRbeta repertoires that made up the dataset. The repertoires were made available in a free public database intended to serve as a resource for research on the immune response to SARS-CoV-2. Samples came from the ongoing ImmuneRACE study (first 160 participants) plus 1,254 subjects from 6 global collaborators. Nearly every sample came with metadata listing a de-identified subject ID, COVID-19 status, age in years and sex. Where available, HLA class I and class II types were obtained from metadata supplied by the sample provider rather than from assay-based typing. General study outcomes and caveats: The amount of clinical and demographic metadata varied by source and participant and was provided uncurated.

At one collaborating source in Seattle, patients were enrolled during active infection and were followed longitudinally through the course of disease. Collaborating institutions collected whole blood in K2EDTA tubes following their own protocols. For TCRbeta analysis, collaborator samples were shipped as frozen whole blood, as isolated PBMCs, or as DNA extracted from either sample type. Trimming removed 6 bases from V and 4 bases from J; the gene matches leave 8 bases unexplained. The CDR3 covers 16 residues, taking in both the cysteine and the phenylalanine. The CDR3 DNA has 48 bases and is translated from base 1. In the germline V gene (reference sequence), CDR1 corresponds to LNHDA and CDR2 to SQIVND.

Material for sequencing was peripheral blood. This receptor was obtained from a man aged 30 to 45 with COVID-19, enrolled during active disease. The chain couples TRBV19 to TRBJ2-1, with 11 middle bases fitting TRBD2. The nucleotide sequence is TGTGCCAGTAGCCCGGGACTAGCGGTCTCATACAATGAGCAGTTCTTC. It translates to CASSPGLAVSYNEQFF.